This T cell receptor (beta chain) was sequenced for a study of blood T cell repertoires in COVID-19. Study summary: Material from acute and convalescent COVID-19 was sourced from the United States, Italy and Spain. Nucleic acid was either cDNA or gDNA, and it came from T cells, B-cell-depleted T cells, or PBMCs.

Looked up from germline, CDR1 is SGHNT and CDR2 is YYREEE (reference sequence). The trim removed 5 bases at V and 7 bases at J, leaving 6 bases unmatched. The CDR3 loop spans 15 amino acids. Participants reported their clinical history, and cohort assignment relied on those reports. Authors' processing steps: Estimates of nucleated cell counts were drawn from the amplification of reference gene primers. Sequencing was performed with immunoSEQ multiplex PCR; in TCRdb, only in-frame clones are kept and a portion is missing. The V and J calls and the clone size are those of that table, but D and trimming were determined from the DNA. This table holds 400,000 or so clones, around 91% found once.

V gene TRBV5-4 combines with J gene TRBJ1-6; TRBD1 matches at 10 bases. The sequencing sample was made of PBMCs or T cells enriched from blood (not recorded which). The TCR comes from a man younger than 40 who had recovered from COVID-19. CDR3 residues: CASRKGDRGNSPLHF. The DNA for the CDR3 is TGTGCCAGCAGGAAAGGGGACAGGGGAAATTCACCCCTCCACTTT.